This TCR beta chain was recorded in a study of T cells in Graves' hyperthyroidism and ophthalmopathy. TCR beta CDR3 regions were amplified from RNA transcripts. RT-PCR in the first round (using the HTBI primer set) targeted the TCR CDR3. TCRdb redid the calling of the multiplex PCR reads with MiXCR, one entry per CDR3 protein. The sample consists of hundreds of thousands of distinct CDR3 sequences, around 13% of them appearing once. Germline V lookup: CDR1 LGHNA, CDR2 YNFKEQ. The junction had 15 bases not matched to a gene; V was cut back by 5 bases and J by 8 bases. The CDR3 has 16 residues. This clonotype originated in a woman in her 50s with Graves' ophthalmopathy. The chain has TRBV4-2 and TRBJ2-1; the match to TRBD2 covers 7 bases. Sequences were obtained from blood. In nucleotides, the CDR3 is TGTGCCAGCAGCGTACTAGCGACCATTCCTACACATGAGCAGTTCTTC. It encodes CASSVLATIPTHEQFF.